Shown below are 4 T cell receptor beta chains from a single sample sequenced in a study of blood T cell repertoires in COVID-19 (dated by TCRdb to between 2020 and 2021). To prepare the library, the immunoSEQ multiplex PCR assay was applied. TCRdb holds this immuneACCESS table with in-frame rearrangements only. Some clones are missing; in checked studies, unresolved V genes explain under half, and the rest has no known cause. This sample holds some 270,000 clones; approximately 85% were observed only once. The biggest ten clones account for roughly 4% of the sample. The sample was PBMCs or T cells enriched from blood (not recorded which). Source of these receptors: a woman in her twenties or thirties who had recovered from COVID-19.

This clone was counted a few times. The chain uses TRBV12-3 or TRBV12-4 and TRBJ2-7; D unclear. The CDR3 is 13 residues long. Between the trimmed V and J ends, which lost 3 bases and 0 bases, there was a span of 6 bases. The chain's CDR3 is CASSFQASYEQYF. Written as DNA, the CDR3 is TGTGCCAGCAGTTTCCAGGCCTCCTACGAGCAGTACTTC.

The gene calls are TRBV6-5 and TRBJ1-1; D unclear. CDR1 and CDR2 (germline): MNHEY, SVGAGI. Trimming removed 0 bases at V and 5 bases at J, with 13 bases between. The CDR3 consists of 15 residues. The CDR3 protein is CASSYSLSAGTEAFF. DNA for the CDR3: TGTGCCAGCAGTTACTCGTTGTCAGCGGGGACTGAAGCTTTCTTT.

This chain joins TRBV7-9 and TRBJ2-7; 10 bases line up with TRBD1. There are 16 residues in the CDR3. J gave up 3 bases and V 3 bases, and 8 bases lay outside the gene matches. The germline CDR1 and CDR2 sequences are SEHNR and FQNEAQ (reference sequence). The CDR3 loop is CASSFMDRGKGYEQYF. CDR3 sequence (DNA): TGTGCCAGCAGCTTCATGGACAGGGGGAAGGGCTACGAGCAGTACTTC.

This sequence joins TRBV5-1 and TRBJ2-7, with 12 bases lining up with TRBD2. Germline V lookup: CDR1 SGHRS, CDR2 YFSETQ. V dropped 7 bases and J dropped 3; count of bases not matched to a gene: 11. This CDR3 spans 16 amino acids. CDR3 sequence (DNA): TGCGCCAGCGCTGCCCTAGCGGGAGGGCCTAGCTACGAGCAGTACTTC. It encodes CASAALAGGPSYEQYF.